The rows below give T cell receptor beta chains drawn from one sample of a study of OX40 agonist ivuxolimab in advanced cancers. Data came from immunoSEQ multiplex PCR; TCRdb stores just in-frame clones and leaves some out. Altogether about 100,000 clones are present, roughly 94% being singletons, with the ten largest covering approximately 0.18%. Material: CD4+ or CD8+ T cells sorted from blood, obtained in a trial of the OX40 agonist ivuxolimab. These TCRs come from an adult with an advanced solid tumor such as melanoma, head and neck, liver or kidney cancer. The CDR3 runs from the conserved cysteine through the conserved F or W. The order of the fields is J gene, V gene, clone size, D gene, CDR3 protein, CDR3 DNA. A D gene is named only where the DNA matches it firmly. For some rows the clone size is stated as once, few or many, or as a class when expanded; others skip it.

>TRBJ2-3|TRBV9|-|TRBD2
CASSVGTSPDTQYF
TGTGCCAGCAGCGTAGGGACTAGCCCAGATACGCAGTATTTT
>TRBJ2-3|TRBV9|-|-
CASSVRSLTDTQYF
TGTGCCAGCAGCGTTCGCTCCCTCACAGATACGCAGTATTTT
>TRBJ2-1|TRBV7-9|-|TRBD2
CASSPVGLAGGLNEQFF
TGTGCCAGCAGCCCAGTGGGACTAGCGGGAGGTTTAAATGAGCAGTTCTTC
>TRBJ2-2|TRBV7-2|once|-
CASSPPFPTGELFF
TGTGCCAGCAGCCCCCCTTTCCCGACCGGGGAGCTGTTTTTT
>TRBJ2-4|TRBV7-2|-|-
CASSQGRASGNIQYF
TGTGCCAGCAGCCAGGGACGGGCCAGCGGAAACATTCAGTACTTC
>TRBJ2-1|TRBV11-3|-|-
CASSPRNRRSSSYNEQFF
TGTGCCAGCAGCCCCCGAAACCGACGGTCGAGCTCCTACAATGAGCAGTTCTTC
>TRBJ2-5|TRBV19|-|TRBD2
CASSLGLAGQETQYF
TGTGCCAGTAGTCTGGGACTAGCGGGGCAAGAGACCCAGTACTTC
>TRBJ1-3|TRBV9|-|-
CASRDGTPGNTIYF
TGTGCCAGCAGGGACGGGACACCCGGAAACACCATATATTTT
>TRBJ2-7|TRBV27|-|-
CASSPRSSYEQYF
TGTGCCAGCAGTCCCAGGAGCTCCTACGAGCAGTACTTC
>TRBJ2-1|TRBV5-1|-|TRBD1
CASSFPGTGYNEQFF
TGCGCCAGCAGCTTCCCCGGGACAGGGTACAATGAGCAGTTCTTC
>TRBJ1-2|TRBV5-1|-|-
CASSLEGGTLYGYTF
TGCGCCAGCAGCTTGGAGGGGGGAACGCTTTATGGCTACACCTTC
>TRBJ2-7|TRBV7-2|-|-
CATLHLSSYEQYF
TGTGCCACACTCCACCTCTCTTCCTACGAGCAGTACTTC
>TRBJ1-1|TRBV19|-|TRBD1
CASSNAVTGTAFF
TGTGCCAGTAGTAATGCGGTGACAGGGACAGCTTTCTTT
>TRBJ2-7|TRBV21-1|-|-
CASSKRRGIGQGALSYEQYF
TGTGCCAGCAGCAAAAGAAGGGGGATAGGACAGGGGGCTTTATCGTACGAGCAGTACTTC
>TRBJ2-6|TRBV6-5|-|TRBD1
CASSYSTGTGANVLTF
TGTGCCAGCAGTTACTCGACAGGGACTGGGGCCAACGTCCTGACTTTC
>TRBJ1-1|TRBV6-5|-|-
CASSYSGGPVEAFF
TGTGCCAGCAGTTACTCCGGGGGGCCGGTTGAAGCTTTCTTT
>TRBJ1-2|TRBV7-8|-|-
CASSVDSGYGYTF
TGTGCCAGCAGCGTCGACAGTGGCTATGGCTACACCTTC
>TRBJ1-2|TRBV28|-|TRBD1
CASSPRQGAIGYTF
TGTGCCAGCAGTCCGAGACAGGGGGCGATTGGCTACACCTTC
>TRBJ1-1|TRBV2|-|-
CASMRRNTEAFF
TGTGCCAGCATGCGGAGGAACACTGAAGCTTTCTTT
>TRBJ2-4|TRBV6-5|-|-
CASSALRGIQYF
TGTGCCAGCAGTGCCCTGCGAGGTATTCAGTACTTC
>TRBJ2-7|TRBV6-6|-|-
CASSLRQSEQYF
TGTGCCAGCAGCCTCCGACAGTCCGAGCAGTACTTC
>TRBJ1-2|TRBV29-1|-|TRBD1
CSVSGQNYGYTF
TGCAGCGTCTCGGGACAGAACTATGGCTACACCTTC
>TRBJ2-7|TRBV13|-|TRBD1
CASSLRDRISYEQYF
TGTGCCAGCAGCTTAAGGGACAGAATATCCTACGAGCAGTACTTC
>TRBJ2-2|TRBV10-3|once|TRBD2
CAISRGVNTGELFF
TGTGCCATCTCTCGGGGGGTGAACACCGGGGAGCTGTTTTTT
>TRBJ2-7|TRBV10-2|-|-
CASSEYPSGSSYEQYF
TGCGCCAGCAGTGAGTATCCGTCGGGGAGCTCCTACGAGCAGTACTTC
>TRBJ1-3|TRBV6-5|-|TRBD1
CASSSWGRGQRNTIYF
TGTGCCAGCAGTTCCTGGGGCAGGGGGCAACGAAACACCATATATTTT
>TRBJ1-5|TRBV19|-|-
CASRRGPLWPQHF
TGTGCCAGTAGGCGGGGCCCTCTTTGGCCCCAGCATTTT
>TRBJ1-5|TRBV5-8|-|-
CASSLWGQNNQPQHF
TGTGCCAGCAGCTTGTGGGGGCAGAACAATCAGCCCCAGCATTTT
>TRBJ2-2|TRBV7-6|-|-
CASSYNTGELFF
TGTGCCAGCAGCTACAACACCGGGGAGCTGTTTTTT
>TRBJ2-7|TRBV5-6|-|TRBD1
CASSFMTGATVQYF
TGTGCCAGCAGCTTCATGACAGGGGCCACGGTGCAGTACTTC
>TRBJ2-7|TRBV6-5|-|-
CASSYNYEQYF
TGTGCCAGCAGTTACAACTACGAGCAGTACTTC
>TRBJ2-1|TRBV16|-|TRBD1
CASSLPGRQGPNEQFF
TGTGCCAGCAGCCTCCCTGGGAGACAGGGGCCAAATGAGCAGTTCTTC
>TRBJ1-3|TRBV28|-|-
CASSFSTGGNTIYF
TGTGCCAGCAGTTTTTCCACGGGGGGAAACACCATATATTTT
>TRBJ1-2|TRBV5-1|once|TRBD1
CASNAFPGTGNGYTF
TGCGCCAGCAACGCCTTTCCGGGGACAGGGAATGGCTACACCTTC
>TRBJ2-3|TRBV18|once|-
CASSPRTDSFWDTQYF
TGTGCCAGCTCGCCCCGGACAGACTCTTTTTGGGATACGCAGTATTTT
>TRBJ2-7|TRBV6-1|-|TRBD1
CASTEDRFYEQYF
TGTGCCAGCACCGAGGACAGGTTCTACGAGCAGTACTTC
>TRBJ2-7|TRBV14|-|-
CASSRSGTSEQYF
TGTGCCAGCAGCCGATCCGGGACAAGTGAGCAGTACTTC
>TRBJ2-7|TRBV18|once|-
CASSPQGYASYEQYF
TGTGCCAGCTCACCACAGGGATATGCATCCTACGAGCAGTACTTC
>TRBJ1-2|TRBV7-2|-|-
CASSLSLGARGVYGYTF
TGTGCCAGCAGCTTATCACTGGGTGCCAGGGGTGTTTATGGCTACACCTTC
>TRBJ1-5|TRBV6-5|-|-
CASSSRYDSNQPQHF
TGTGCCAGCAGTTCCCGGTACGATAGCAATCAGCCCCAGCATTTT
>TRBJ2-7|TRBV2|-|TRBD2
CASSEPVTMGLAGVRGSYEQYF
TGTGCCAGCAGTGAGCCGGTTACTATGGGACTAGCGGGAGTAAGGGGGTCCTACGAGCAGTACTTC
>TRBJ2-1|TRBV11-3|-|TRBD1
CASSLMGQGTFF
TGTGCCAGCAGCTTAATGGGACAGGGGACCTTCTTC
>TRBJ2-1|TRBV5-6|-|TRBD2
CASSLTTLAGVYNEQFF
TGTGCCAGCAGCTTGACGACACTAGCGGGGGTCTACAATGAGCAGTTCTTC
>TRBJ2-5|TRBV11-2|-|-
CASRLGTWETQYF
TGTGCCAGCAGGCTCGGGACCTGGGAGACCCAGTACTTC
>TRBJ2-3|TRBV11-2|-|-
CASSPQTGSSTDTQYF
TGTGCCAGCAGCCCGCAGACAGGAAGTAGCACAGATACGCAGTATTTT
>TRBJ1-1|TRBV18|-|-
CASSPPPATEAFF
TGTGCCAGCTCACCACCCCCGGCCACTGAAGCTTTCTTT
>TRBJ2-1|TRBV7-9|-|-
CASSPGQSFNEQFF
TGTGCCAGCAGCCCAGGACAGTCATTCAATGAGCAGTTCTTC
>TRBJ1-2|TRBV9|-|-
CASSVGSNYGYTF
TGTGCCAGCAGCGTGGGCAGCAACTATGGCTACACCTTC
>TRBJ2-2|TRBV5-1|once|TRBD2
CASSGSGGNTGELFF
TGCGCCAGCAGCGGGAGCGGGGGGAACACCGGGGAGCTGTTTTTT
>TRBJ2-7|TRBV5-4|-|TRBD1
CASSIRTGGGHEQYF
TGTGCCAGCAGCATAAGGACAGGGGGAGGTCACGAGCAGTACTTC
>TRBJ2-7|TRBV7-2|-|-
CASSSQGGVYEQYF
TGTGCCAGCAGCTCACAGGGGGGGGTCTACGAGCAGTACTTC
>TRBJ1-2|TRBV7-9|-|-
CASSGANYGYTF
TGTGCCAGCAGTGGGGCTAACTATGGCTACACCTTC
>TRBJ1-2|TRBV7-8|-|-
CASSLGTASNYGYTF
TGTGCCAGCAGCTTAGGAACAGCCTCGAACTATGGCTACACCTTC
>TRBJ2-1|TRBV18|-|-
CASSPPTENNEQFF
TGTGCCAGCTCACCACCGACAGAAAACAATGAGCAGTTCTTC
>TRBJ1-2|TRBV18|-|TRBD1
CASSPGDSFYGYTF
TGTGCCAGCTCACCCGGGGACAGCTTCTATGGCTACACCTTC